These T cell receptor beta chains were read from a single sample in a study of blood T cell repertoires in COVID-19. The assay was immunoSEQ multiplex PCR, and TCRdb's table has in-frame clones only and misses some. Of 370,000 or so clones detected, around 87% appear once; the ten largest clones hold under 1.5%. The sample was PBMCs or T cells enriched from blood (not recorded which). The receptors come from a man aged 30 to 39 who had recovered from COVID-19. The conserved cysteine and the conserved F or W are not part of the CDR3 here. Fields, in order: J gene, clone size, V gene, CDR3 protein. Expanded clones get a size class; other rows say once, few or many, or leave the size out.

j_gene: TRBJ2-7; abundance: .; v_gene: TRBV11-2; CDR3aa: ASSPDSYEQY
j_gene: TRBJ1-6; abundance: .; v_gene: TRBV4-1; CDR3aa: ASSQEGQGNSPLH
j_gene: TRBJ1-1; abundance: few; v_gene: TRBV3-1/TRBV3-2; CDR3aa: ASSLRDRGMNTEAF
j_gene: TRBJ2-7; abundance: .; v_gene: TRBV7-9; CDR3aa: ASSLTPGQPNYEQY
j_gene: TRBJ2-7; abundance: few; v_gene: TRBV12-3/TRBV12-4; CDR3aa: ASSGLYEQY
j_gene: TRBJ2-7; abundance: .; v_gene: TRBV4-1; CDR3aa: ASSQRDRGQNEQY
j_gene: TRBJ2-3; abundance: .; v_gene: TRBV19; CDR3aa: ASSILETDTQY
j_gene: TRBJ2-7; abundance: .; v_gene: TRBV7-2; CDR3aa: ASSISGGAYEQY
j_gene: TRBJ1-1; abundance: .; v_gene: TRBV5-1; CDR3aa: ASSRTGDAEAF
j_gene: TRBJ1-5; abundance: .; v_gene: TRBV2; CDR3aa: ASSDGTVLSNQPQH
j_gene: TRBJ1-4; abundance: few; v_gene: TRBV27; CDR3aa: ASGRDRERGEKLF
j_gene: TRBJ2-7; abundance: .; v_gene: TRBV6-1; CDR3aa: ASSEGDWRDEQY
j_gene: TRBJ1-5; abundance: .; v_gene: TRBV20-1; CDR3aa: SAGRESPGI
j_gene: TRBJ1-1; abundance: .; v_gene: TRBV3-1/TRBV3-2; CDR3aa: ASSQAGQNTEAF
j_gene: TRBJ2-7; abundance: .; v_gene: TRBV11-2; CDR3aa: ASSLEGTGPREQY
j_gene: TRBJ1-5; abundance: .; v_gene: TRBV28; CDR3aa: ASSLHPGDLNQPQH
j_gene: TRBJ1-5; abundance: .; v_gene: TRBV2; CDR3aa: ASSIGQGNQPQH
j_gene: TRBJ1-4; abundance: .; v_gene: TRBV5-1; CDR3aa: ASSILGRGTNEKLF
j_gene: TRBJ2-2; abundance: .; v_gene: TRBV7-2; CDR3aa: ASSHSGMGSGELF
j_gene: TRBJ1-2; abundance: .; v_gene: TRBV12-5; CDR3aa: ASGLPSQGSSGYT
j_gene: TRBJ1-2; abundance: .; v_gene: TRBV6-6; CDR3aa: ASYRVGRTHYGYT
j_gene: TRBJ2-3; abundance: .; v_gene: TRBV6-1; CDR3aa: ASSEELADTQY
j_gene: TRBJ2-5; abundance: .; v_gene: TRBV9; CDR3aa: ASSVDGGLGTPSGTQY
j_gene: TRBJ1-4; abundance: few; v_gene: TRBV7-9; CDR3aa: ASSLEGGSNEKLF
j_gene: TRBJ2-7; abundance: few; v_gene: TRBV7-6; CDR3aa: ASSLGISSGTSMAEQY
j_gene: TRBJ2-2; abundance: .; v_gene: TRBV4-2; CDR3aa: ASSQLSGDTGELF
j_gene: TRBJ2-1; abundance: many; v_gene: TRBV6-5; CDR3aa: ASSSSGGAPNEQF
j_gene: TRBJ1-2; abundance: .; v_gene: TRBV7-2; CDR3aa: ASSLAGQGLNYGYT
j_gene: TRBJ1-5; abundance: .; v_gene: TRBV30; CDR3aa: AWSVSGNQPQH
j_gene: TRBJ1-1; abundance: once; v_gene: TRBV6-5; CDR3aa: ASSYYRGGTEAF
j_gene: TRBJ1-3; abundance: .; v_gene: TRBV6-5; CDR3aa: ASQTDSGNTIY
j_gene: TRBJ1-6; abundance: .; v_gene: TRBV6-1; CDR3aa: ASSDPLQIGGYNSPLH
j_gene: TRBJ2-1; abundance: .; v_gene: TRBV9; CDR3aa: ASSFGLAHNEQF
j_gene: TRBJ2-7; abundance: .; v_gene: TRBV7-2; CDR3aa: ASSLALTYEQY
j_gene: TRBJ2-3; abundance: .; v_gene: TRBV10-3; CDR3aa: AISESTGGHTDTQY
j_gene: TRBJ1-5; abundance: .; v_gene: TRBV15; CDR3aa: ATSRDRQGRVPQH
j_gene: TRBJ1-4; abundance: .; v_gene: TRBV9; CDR3aa: ASSVGPGGPKNEKLF
j_gene: TRBJ1-2; abundance: once; v_gene: TRBV6-1; CDR3aa: ASSESTGVDAYT
j_gene: TRBJ1-4; abundance: .; v_gene: TRBV6-1; CDR3aa: ASREAGGEKLF
j_gene: TRBJ2-1; abundance: .; v_gene: TRBV7-2; CDR3aa: ASSLRTTNNEQF
j_gene: TRBJ2-7; abundance: .; v_gene: TRBV27; CDR3aa: ASSLYGTGLYEQY
j_gene: TRBJ2-1; abundance: .; v_gene: TRBV7-2; CDR3aa: ASSLGTGSYNEQF
j_gene: TRBJ2-7; abundance: .; v_gene: TRBV9; CDR3aa: ASHRQVLYEQY
j_gene: TRBJ2-7; abundance: .; v_gene: TRBV6-2/TRBV6-3; CDR3aa: ASSYGWGDYEQY
j_gene: TRBJ1-2; abundance: few; v_gene: TRBV7-9; CDR3aa: ASSQQGAAGYT
j_gene: TRBJ2-7; abundance: few; v_gene: TRBV29-1; CDR3aa: SPERLAGNPYEQY
j_gene: TRBJ1-2; abundance: once; v_gene: TRBV18; CDR3aa: ASSLDRHPNYGYT
j_gene: TRBJ1-2; abundance: .; v_gene: TRBV5-6; CDR3aa: ASSLGSPSSYT
j_gene: TRBJ2-2; abundance: .; v_gene: TRBV5-1; CDR3aa: ASDPNRSLAGGRHTGELF
j_gene: TRBJ2-7; abundance: once; v_gene: TRBV4-2; CDR3aa: ASSQGRQTSYEQY